Below are 10 T cell receptor beta chains sequenced from a single sample in a study of cytomegalovirus exposure and HLA in healthy donors. 60 Vbeta and 13 Jbeta primers were used in PCR. Profiled with immunoSEQ multiplex PCR; TCRdb holds only in-frame clones, not every one. The data contain 110,000 or so clones, roughly three quarters of them singletons. Material: PBMCs. All receptors derive from a male donor in good health and CMV-seronegative.

The chain combines TRBV18 with TRBJ2-5; D might be TRBD1 (5 bases). This CDR3 comprises 14 residues. Germline-derived CDR1 and CDR2 are KGHSH and LQKENI. V dropped 3 bases and J dropped 4 bases, with 12 bases sitting between them. This CDR3 reads CASSPGRARETQYF. In DNA, the CDR3 is TGTGCCAGCTCACCGGGCAGGGCGAGAGAGACCCAGTACTTC.

The CDR3 spells CASSLLMGQGDTEAFF. CDR3 DNA sequence: TGTGCCAGCAGTTTACTAATGGGACAGGGAGACACTGAAGCTTTCTTT. The rearrangement joins TRBV28 to TRBJ1-1; 9 bases match TRBD1. Trimming at V came to 2 bases and at J to 3 bases, leaving 7 bases not matched to a gene. The CDR3 sequence is 16 residues long. Germline CDR1 reads MDHEN; CDR2 reads SYDVKM. Using reference TRBV28 and TRBJ1-1 for the parts outside the CDR3, the full variable domain is DVKVTQSSRYLVKRTGEKVFLECVQDMDHENMFWYRQDPGLGLRLIYFSYDVKMKEKGDIPEGYSVSREKKERFSLILESASTNQTSMYLCASSLLMGQGDTEAFFGQGTRLTVV.

In this sample, this clone turned up a few times. The chain links TRBV5-4 to TRBJ2-5; TRBD2 might be the D (5 bases). Germline V gene sequence: CDR1 SGHNT, CDR2 YYREEE (reference sequence). V dropped 7 bases and J dropped 3 bases, with 13 bases sitting between them. The CDR3 is made up of 13 amino acids. CDR3 in amino acids: CASRARTEETQYF. As DNA, the CDR3 is TGTGCCAGCCGCGCCCGGACTGAAGAGACCCAGTACTTC.

In this sample, this clone turned up once. The genes are TRBV30 and TRBJ2-7; a possible D gene is TRBD2 (6 bases). Trimming left V 0 bases short and J 2 bases short, with 11 bases between. This CDR3 has 14 amino acids. CDR1 is GTSNPN and CDR2 is SVGIG in the germline V gene (reference sequence). The CDR3 region has the DNA TGTGCCTGGAGTGTCGGTAGCGGACCCTACGAGCAGTACTTC. Translated, it gives CAWSVGSGPYEQYF. Variable domain in full (rest from reference TRBV30 and TRBJ2-7): SQTIHQWPATLVQPVGSPLSLECTVEGTSNPNLYWYRQAAGRGLQLLFYSVGIGQISSEVPQNLSASRPQDRQFILSSKKLLLSDSGFYLCAWSVGSGPYEQYFGPGTRLTVT.

The chain recombines TRBV27 with TRBJ2-1; D is possibly TRBD1 (5 bases). V lost 6 bases, J lost 5 bases, and 20 bases lay in between. Per the germline V gene, CDR1 is MNHEY and CDR2 is SMNVEV (reference sequence). This CDR3 has 16 residues. This chain's CDR3 is CASSSRTLSADNEQFF. In DNA form, the CDR3 reads TGTGCCAGCAGCTCCCGGACATTATCGGCCGACAATGAGCAGTTCTTC.

V usage is TRBV30 and J usage is TRBJ2-3; 10 bases are shared with TRBD2. V trimming: 2 bases; J trimming: 3 bases; junction bases outside the gene matches: 5. Germline V gene sequence: CDR1 GTSNPN, CDR2 SVGIG (reference sequence). The length of the CDR3 is 15 residues. The CDR3 is CAWSIAGGGTDTQYF. CDR3 DNA sequence: TGTGCCTGGAGTATAGCGGGAGGTGGGACAGATACGCAGTATTTT. Based on the CDR3 plus reference TRBV30 and TRBJ2-3, the full variable domain is SQTIHQWPATLVQPVGSPLSLECTVEGTSNPNLYWYRQAAGRGLQLLFYSVGIGQISSEVPQNLSASRPQDRQFILSSKKLLLSDSGFYLCAWSIAGGGTDTQYFGPGTRLTVL.

This chain uses TRBV7-9 with TRBJ2-2; 7 bases fit TRBD2. J gave up 5 bases and V 5 bases, and 5 bases lay outside the gene matches. This CDR3 comprises 14 residues. Germline values: CDR1 SEHNR, CDR2 FQNEAQ (reference sequence). The CDR3 sequence is CASSPVSGTGELFF. CDR3 nucleotide sequence: TGTGCCAGCAGCCCTGTTAGCGGGACCGGGGAGCTGTTTTTT.

The chain employs TRBV6-5 and TRBJ1-1; TRBD1 aligns across 10 bases. V gave up 6 bases and J gave up 5 bases; unmatched junction bases: 9. Germline assignment: CDR1 MNHEY and CDR2 SVGAGI. The CDR3 covers 15 residues. The CDR3 DNA sequence: TGTGCCAGCAGAAGAGATCGGGACAGGGGAACTGAAGCTTTCTTT. Translation: CASRRDRDRGTEAFF.

The rearrangement uses TRBV19 and TRBJ2-3; 9 nucleotides match TRBD1. Germline-derived CDR1 and CDR2 are LNHDA and SQIVND (reference sequence). The V segment lost 10 bases and the J segment 2 bases; nucleotides outside the gene matches: 4. The CDR3 length is 13 residues. CDR3 sequence reads: CAIRDRATDTQYF. CDR3 DNA: TGTGCCATCCGGGACAGGGCCACAGATACGCAGTATTTT.

The rearrangement joins TRBV2 to TRBJ2-2, with D hard to call. With 0 bases removed from V and 4 bases from J, the gap between germline ends came to 6 bases. CDR3 length: 14 residues. Germline V gene lookup returns CDR1 SNHLY and CDR2 FYNNEI. This chain's CDR3 is CASSEATGTGELFF. The CDR3, as DNA: TGTGCCAGCAGTGAAGCAACGGGCACCGGGGAGCTGTTTTTT.